Listed below are T cell receptor beta chains from one sample, sequenced in a study of shared clonotypes between healthy human individuals. Using immunoSEQ multiplex PCR, the repertoire was profiled, and TCRdb retains in-frame clones only, with some absent. The sample records 450,000 to 500,000 clones, around 78% being singletons. Sequencing was performed on PBMCs. Receptors were obtained from a woman between 40 and 55 years old in good health. Some clones in this sample may be carry-over from other donors' samples. Each CDR3 is given with its conserved first and last residue. The D gene is left open where the match is weak. Some rows mark clone size as missing; the rest say once, few, many or name a class of expanded clone.

TRBV11-2,NA,few,TRBJ2-7,CASSSSYEQYF,TGTGCCAGCAGCTCCTCCTACGAGCAGTACTTC
TRBV6-6,TRBD1,NA,TRBJ1-1,CASRTGNTEAFF,TGTGCCAGCCGGACAGGGAACACTGAAGCTTTCTTT
TRBV28,NA,NA,TRBJ1-4,CASSSLHEKLFF,TGTGCCAGCAGTTCACTCCATGAAAAACTGTTTTTT
TRBV30,TRBD1,NA,TRBJ1-3,CAWTPTGAGNTIYF,TGTGCCTGGACCCCGACAGGGGCTGGAAACACCATATATTTT
TRBV5-1,NA,NA,TRBJ2-7,CASSSGQTYEQYF,TGCGCCAGCAGTTCTGGACAGACCTACGAGCAGTACTTC
TRBV7-2,NA,NA,TRBJ1-5,CASRMGGGAAYSNQPQHF,TGTGCCAGCAGAATGGGGGGAGGGGCAGCCTATAGCAATCAGCCCCAGCATTTT
TRBV7-9,NA,NA,TRBJ2-1,CASSPLDRSYNEQFF,TGTGCCAGCAGCCCTTTGGATCGCTCCTACAATGAGCAGTTCTTC
TRBV11-3,NA,NA,TRBJ2-5,CASSLGVRGTQYF,TGTGCCAGCAGCTTAGGTGTCCGGGGGACCCAGTACTTC
TRBV5-5,NA,NA,TRBJ1-3,CASSLEHSGNTIYF,TGTGCCAGCAGCCTGGAACACTCTGGAAACACCATATATTTT
TRBV27,NA,NA,TRBJ1-1,CASSPRSIGKMNTEAFF,TGTGCCAGCAGCCCGCGATCGATAGGCAAAATGAACACTGAAGCTTTCTTT
TRBV2,NA,NA,TRBJ2-5,CASSEDRGQETQYF,TGTGCCAGCAGTGAAGATAGGGGCCAAGAGACCCAGTACTTC
TRBV4-3,NA,NA,TRBJ2-7,CASSQDFQTDLPYEQYF,TGCGCCAGCAGCCAAGATTTTCAGACCGATCTTCCCTACGAGCAGTACTTC
TRBV6-5,NA,once,TRBJ2-7,CASSYAATYEQYF,TGTGCCAGCAGTTACGCGGCTACCTACGAGCAGTACTTC
TRBV2,NA,NA,TRBJ2-3,CASSDLTDTQYF,TGTGCCAGCAGTGACTTGACAGATACGCAGTATTTT
TRBV2,TRBD2,NA,TRBJ2-1,CASRGSAGAGHEQFF,TGTGCCAGCAGAGGCTCGGCGGGAGCTGGGCATGAGCAGTTCTTC
TRBV29-1,TRBD2,NA,TRBJ2-5,CSSGTTVETQYF,TGCAGCTCGGGGACTACCGTCGAGACCCAGTACTTC
TRBV27,NA,NA,TRBJ2-3,CASSLGDNTDTQYF,TGTGCCAGCAGTTTAGGGGACAACACAGATACGCAGTATTTT
TRBV27,NA,NA,TRBJ2-7,CDHQDASYEQYF,TGCGACCACCAGGACGCATCCTACGAGCAGTACTTC
TRBV9,NA,NA,TRBJ2-7,CASSVAHRTEQYF,TGTGCCAGCAGCGTAGCCCACAGGACCGAGCAGTACTTC
TRBV28,TRBD1,NA,TRBJ2-7,CASSLWGQGAVEQYF,TGTGCCAGCAGTTTATGGGGACAGGGGGCAGTCGAGCAGTACTTC
TRBV15,NA,NA,TRBJ1-5,CATSRDIHRVDQPQHF,TGTGCCACCAGCAGAGATATCCACAGGGTGGATCAGCCCCAGCATTTT
TRBV6-1,NA,NA,TRBJ2-7,CASSDTGFSYEQYF,TGTGCCAGCAGTGATACAGGATTCTCCTACGAGCAGTACTTC
TRBV18,NA,NA,TRBJ2-5,CASSPQTQETQYF,TGTGCCAGCTCACCACAGACCCAAGAGACCCAGTACTTC
TRBV30,NA,NA,TRBJ2-5,CAWATGADISETQYF,TGTGCCTGGGCAACGGGGGCTGACATCTCAGAGACCCAGTACTTC
TRBV2,NA,few,TRBJ2-2,CASSLNNPGGGELFF,TGTGCCAGCAGTCTGAACAACCCCGGGGGCGGGGAGCTGTTTTTT
TRBV30,NA,NA,TRBJ1-6,CAWSVGQNNSPLHF,TGTGCCTGGAGTGTGGGCCAGAATAATTCACCCCTCCACTTT